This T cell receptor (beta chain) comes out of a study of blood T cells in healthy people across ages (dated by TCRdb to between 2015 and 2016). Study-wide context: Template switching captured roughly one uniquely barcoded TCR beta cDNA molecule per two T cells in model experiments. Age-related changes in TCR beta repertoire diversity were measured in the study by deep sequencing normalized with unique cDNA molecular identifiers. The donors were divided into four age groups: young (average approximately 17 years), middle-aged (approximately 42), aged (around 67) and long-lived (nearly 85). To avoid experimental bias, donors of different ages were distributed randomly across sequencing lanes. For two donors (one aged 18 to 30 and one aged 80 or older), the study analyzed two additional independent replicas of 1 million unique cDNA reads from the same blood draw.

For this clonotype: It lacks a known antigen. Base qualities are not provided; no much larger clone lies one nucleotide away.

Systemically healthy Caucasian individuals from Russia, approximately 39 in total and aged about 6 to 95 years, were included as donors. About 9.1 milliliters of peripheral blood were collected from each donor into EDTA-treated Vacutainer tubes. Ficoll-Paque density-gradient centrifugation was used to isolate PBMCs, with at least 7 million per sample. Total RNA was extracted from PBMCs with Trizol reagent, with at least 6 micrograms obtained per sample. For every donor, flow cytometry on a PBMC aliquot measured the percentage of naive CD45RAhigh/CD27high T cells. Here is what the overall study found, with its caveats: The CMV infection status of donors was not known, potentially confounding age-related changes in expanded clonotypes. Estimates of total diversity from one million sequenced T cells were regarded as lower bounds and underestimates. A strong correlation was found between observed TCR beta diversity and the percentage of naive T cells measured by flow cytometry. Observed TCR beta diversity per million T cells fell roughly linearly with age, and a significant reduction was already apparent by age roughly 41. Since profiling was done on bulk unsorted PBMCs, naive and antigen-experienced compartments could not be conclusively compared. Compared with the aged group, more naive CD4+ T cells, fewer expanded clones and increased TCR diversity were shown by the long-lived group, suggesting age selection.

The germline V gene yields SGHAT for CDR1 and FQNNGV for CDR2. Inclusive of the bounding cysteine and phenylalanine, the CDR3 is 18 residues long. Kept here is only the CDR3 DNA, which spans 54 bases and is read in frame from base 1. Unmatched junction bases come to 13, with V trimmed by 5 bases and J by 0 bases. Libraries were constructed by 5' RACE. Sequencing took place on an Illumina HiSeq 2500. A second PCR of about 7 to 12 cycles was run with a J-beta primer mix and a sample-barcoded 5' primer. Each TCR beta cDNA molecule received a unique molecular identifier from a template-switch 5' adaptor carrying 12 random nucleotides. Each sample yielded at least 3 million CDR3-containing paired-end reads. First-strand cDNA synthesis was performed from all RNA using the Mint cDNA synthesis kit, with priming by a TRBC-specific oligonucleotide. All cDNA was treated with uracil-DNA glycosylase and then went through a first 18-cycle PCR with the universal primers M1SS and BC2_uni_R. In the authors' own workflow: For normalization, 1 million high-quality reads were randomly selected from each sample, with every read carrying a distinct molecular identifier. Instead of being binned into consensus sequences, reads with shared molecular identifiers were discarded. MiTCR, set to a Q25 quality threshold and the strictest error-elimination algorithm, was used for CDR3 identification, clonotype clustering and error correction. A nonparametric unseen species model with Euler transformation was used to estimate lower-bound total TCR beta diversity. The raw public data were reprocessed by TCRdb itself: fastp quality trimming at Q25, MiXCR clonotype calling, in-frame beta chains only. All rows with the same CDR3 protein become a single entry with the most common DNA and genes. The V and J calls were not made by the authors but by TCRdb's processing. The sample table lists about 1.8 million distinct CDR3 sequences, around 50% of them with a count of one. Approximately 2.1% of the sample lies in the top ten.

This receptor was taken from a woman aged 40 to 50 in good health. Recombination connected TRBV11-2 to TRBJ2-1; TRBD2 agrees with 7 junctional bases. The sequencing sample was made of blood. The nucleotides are TGTGCCAGCAGCACCAGTCTATCCAGCGGGGCCTCCTACAATGAGCAGTTCTTC. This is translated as CASSTSLSSGASYNEQFF.